This is a list of T cell receptor beta chains from one sample in a study of CD8+ T cells in alopecia areata. The method was immunoSEQ multiplex PCR; TCRdb's version includes in-frame clones alone and lacks a portion of them. The table lists tens of thousands of clones, 65% to 80% of them singletons. The source material was NKG2D-low CD8+ T cells sorted from blood. The receptors were gathered from a human donor with alopecia areata. Each CDR3 is given with its conserved first and last residue. The D gene is left open where the match is weak. Some rows mark clone size as missing; the rest say once, few, many or name a class of expanded clone.

clone size: -
V gene: TRBV4-1
D gene: -
J gene: TRBJ2-1
CDR3 protein: CASSQDSPTTEQFF
CDR3 DNA: TGCGCCAGCAGCCAAGACTCTCCTACGACAGAGCAGTTCTTC

clone size: -
V gene: TRBV28
D gene: -
J gene: TRBJ2-3
CDR3 protein: CASNVGDTQYF
CDR3 DNA: TGTGCCAGCAACGTCGGAGATACGCAGTATTTT

clone size: -
V gene: TRBV29-1
D gene: TRBD1
J gene: TRBJ2-7
CDR3 protein: CSTTGTGGYEQYF
CDR3 DNA: TGCAGCACTACCGGGACAGGGGGCTACGAGCAGTACTTC

clone size: once
V gene: TRBV25-1
D gene: -
J gene: TRBJ2-7
CDR3 protein: CASSVQPNYEQYF
CDR3 DNA: TGTGCCAGCAGTGTACAGCCTAACTACGAGCAGTACTTC

clone size: -
V gene: TRBV5-6
D gene: -
J gene: TRBJ1-2
CDR3 protein: CASSLGLLTLTNYGYTF
CDR3 DNA: TGTGCCAGCAGCTTGGGTCTCCTAACTTTAACTAACTATGGCTACACCTTC

clone size: -
V gene: TRBV7-9
D gene: -
J gene: TRBJ1-2
CDR3 protein: CASSSARRGLDGYTF
CDR3 DNA: TGTGCCAGCAGTTCCGCCCGGCGGGGTTTGGATGGCTACACCTTC

clone size: -
V gene: TRBV29-1
D gene: -
J gene: TRBJ2-7
CDR3 protein: CSVGVREPYEQYF
CDR3 DNA: TGCAGCGTTGGGGTCAGGGAACCCTACGAGCAGTACTTC

clone size: -
V gene: TRBV9
D gene: -
J gene: TRBJ2-1
CDR3 protein: CASSVVSRNEQFF
CDR3 DNA: TGTGCCAGCAGCGTAGTATCCAGAAATGAGCAGTTCTTC

clone size: -
V gene: TRBV29-1
D gene: -
J gene: TRBJ2-7
CDR3 protein: CSAQSGAYEQYF
CDR3 DNA: TGCAGCGCCCAATCGGGGGCCTACGAGCAGTACTTC

clone size: -
V gene: TRBV27
D gene: -
J gene: TRBJ1-6
CDR3 protein: CASRRITDIASPLHF
CDR3 DNA: TGTGCCAGCAGGCGAATCACAGACATCGCCTCACCCCTCCACTTT

clone size: once
V gene: TRBV30
D gene: -
J gene: TRBJ1-1
CDR3 protein: CAWSVGAGNTEAFF
CDR3 DNA: TGTGCCTGGAGTGTAGGAGCAGGGAACACTGAAGCTTTCTTT

clone size: -
V gene: TRBV4-1
D gene: TRBD1
J gene: TRBJ1-1
CDR3 protein: CASSRRQGAEAFF
CDR3 DNA: TGCGCCAGCAGCCGTAGACAGGGGGCTGAAGCTTTCTTT

clone size: few
V gene: TRBV19
D gene: -
J gene: TRBJ1-1
CDR3 protein: CASNPGWDTEAFF
CDR3 DNA: TGTGCCAGTAACCCTGGGTGGGACACTGAAGCTTTCTTT

clone size: -
V gene: TRBV30
D gene: TRBD2
J gene: TRBJ2-1
CDR3 protein: CAWSVPGLAGVREQFF
CDR3 DNA: TGTGCCTGGAGTGTACCCGGACTAGCGGGAGTCAGGGAGCAGTTCTTC

clone size: -
V gene: TRBV4-3
D gene: TRBD2
J gene: TRBJ2-5
CDR3 protein: CASSRPPGVQSGGAPETQYF
CDR3 DNA: TGCGCCAGCAGCCGGCCCCCGGGAGTGCAAAGCGGGGGGGCGCCAGAGACCCAGTACTTC

clone size: many
V gene: TRBV6-1
D gene: -
J gene: TRBJ2-6
CDR3 protein: CASSAPGTFTGANVLTF
CDR3 DNA: TGTGCCAGCAGTGCCCCCGGGACCTTCACTGGGGCCAACGTCCTGACTTTC

clone size: -
V gene: TRBV29-1
D gene: -
J gene: TRBJ1-1
CDR3 protein: CSVPRGATEAFF
CDR3 DNA: TGCAGCGTCCCGAGGGGTGCCACTGAAGCTTTCTTT

clone size: -
V gene: TRBV7-3
D gene: -
J gene: TRBJ2-3
CDR3 protein: CASSLGVSYADTQYF
CDR3 DNA: TGTGCCAGCAGTTTGGGCGTTTCGTATGCAGATACGCAGTATTTT

clone size: -
V gene: TRBV5-1
D gene: -
J gene: TRBJ2-7
CDR3 protein: CASSLVGGSPYEQYF
CDR3 DNA: TGCGCCAGCAGCTTGGTGGGGGGCTCTCCCTACGAGCAGTACTTC

clone size: -
V gene: TRBV7-8
D gene: -
J gene: TRBJ2-3
CDR3 protein: CASSQPLRGTDTQYF
CDR3 DNA: TGTGCCAGCAGCCAACCCCTCCGGGGCACAGATACGCAGTATTTT

clone size: -
V gene: TRBV4-1
D gene: -
J gene: TRBJ1-5
CDR3 protein: CASSQVTGSRTLQHF
CDR3 DNA: TGCGCCAGCAGCCAAGTTACAGGCTCTAGAACCTTACAGCATTTT

clone size: -
V gene: TRBV7-2
D gene: -
J gene: TRBJ1-1
CDR3 protein: CASSLVSGGTEAFF
CDR3 DNA: TGTGCCAGCAGCTTAGTTTCGGGGGGCACTGAAGCTTTCTTT

clone size: -
V gene: TRBV27
D gene: TRBD1
J gene: TRBJ1-2
CDR3 protein: CASSLRGQLYGYTF
CDR3 DNA: TGTGCCAGCAGTTTGCGGGGACAGTTATATGGCTACACCTTC

clone size: few
V gene: TRBV7-9
D gene: -
J gene: TRBJ2-2
CDR3 protein: CASSFSRTAGELFF
CDR3 DNA: TGTGCCAGCAGCTTTAGCCGCACAGCCGGGGAGCTGTTTTTT

clone size: once
V gene: TRBV7-9
D gene: -
J gene: TRBJ1-1
CDR3 protein: CASSLEGSEAFF
CDR3 DNA: TGTGCCAGCAGCTTAGAAGGATCGGAAGCTTTCTTT

clone size: -
V gene: TRBV6-1
D gene: TRBD2
J gene: TRBJ2-3
CDR3 protein: CASSEMAGDTDTQYF
CDR3 DNA: TGTGCCAGCAGTGAAATGGCGGGAGATACGGATACGCAGTATTTT

clone size: once
V gene: TRBV7-8
D gene: -
J gene: TRBJ2-5
CDR3 protein: CASSPAPAAIQETQYF
CDR3 DNA: TGTGCCAGCAGCCCGGCCCCGGCAGCTATACAAGAGACCCAGTACTTC

clone size: -
V gene: TRBV6-4
D gene: -
J gene: TRBJ2-7
CDR3 protein: CASTHEDTSHEQYF
CDR3 DNA: TGTGCCAGCACCCACGAGGATACTTCCCACGAGCAGTACTTC

clone size: few
V gene: TRBV7-2
D gene: -
J gene: TRBJ2-7
CDR3 protein: CASSSGHLYEQYF
CDR3 DNA: TGTGCCAGCAGCTCGGGACACCTCTACGAGCAGTACTTC

clone size: -
V gene: TRBV14
D gene: -
J gene: TRBJ2-3
CDR3 protein: CASSQVAGAPLMDTQYF
CDR3 DNA: TGTGCCAGCAGCCAAGTAGCCGGGGCCCCCCTTATGGATACGCAGTATTTT

clone size: -
V gene: TRBV6-1
D gene: -
J gene: TRBJ2-3
CDR3 protein: CASSERGEGADTQYF
CDR3 DNA: TGTGCCAGCAGTGAGCGGGGCGAGGGAGCCGATACGCAGTATTTT

clone size: -
V gene: TRBV15
D gene: TRBD2
J gene: TRBJ2-7
CDR3 protein: CATSRGLAEGYEQYF
CDR3 DNA: TGTGCCACCAGCAGAGGACTAGCGGAAGGCTACGAGCAGTACTTC

clone size: -
V gene: TRBV30
D gene: TRBD1
J gene: TRBJ2-5
CDR3 protein: CAWRGGRETQYF
CDR3 DNA: TGTGCCTGGAGAGGGGGCAGGGAGACCCAGTACTTC

clone size: -
V gene: TRBV29-1
D gene: TRBD1
J gene: TRBJ2-3
CDR3 protein: CSVVWGDRSTDTQYF
CDR3 DNA: TGCAGCGTTGTTTGGGGGGACAGGAGCACAGATACGCAGTATTTT

clone size: -
V gene: TRBV29-1
D gene: TRBD2
J gene: TRBJ2-3
CDR3 protein: CSVGDVAGGPHTQYF
CDR3 DNA: TGCAGCGTTGGAGATGTAGCGGGGGGGCCTCATACGCAGTATTTT

clone size: -
V gene: TRBV29-1
D gene: -
J gene: TRBJ2-7
CDR3 protein: CSVNSGTGEQYF
CDR3 DNA: TGCAGCGTCAACTCCGGGACGGGCGAGCAGTACTTC

clone size: -
V gene: TRBV2
D gene: TRBD1
J gene: TRBJ2-7
CDR3 protein: CASREARDRGYEQYF
CDR3 DNA: TGTGCCAGCAGGGAGGCCAGGGACAGAGGCTACGAGCAGTACTTC

clone size: few
V gene: TRBV19
D gene: -
J gene: TRBJ2-1
CDR3 protein: CASSMSGSYNEQFF
CDR3 DNA: TGTGCCAGTAGTATGAGTGGCTCCTACAATGAGCAGTTCTTC

clone size: -
V gene: TRBV4-2
D gene: -
J gene: TRBJ2-7
CDR3 protein: CASSQEPVENLKPDYEQYF
CDR3 DNA: TGTGCCAGCAGCCAAGAGCCAGTCGAAAATCTAAAACCTGACTACGAGCAGTACTTC

clone size: -
V gene: TRBV4-2
D gene: TRBD1
J gene: TRBJ2-7
CDR3 protein: CASSQDGQGAYEQYF
CDR3 DNA: TGTGCCAGCAGCCAAGATGGACAGGGAGCCTACGAGCAGTACTTC

clone size: medium-sized
V gene: TRBV5-4
D gene: TRBD1
J gene: TRBJ2-7
CDR3 protein: CASSLSGQGGDEQYF
CDR3 DNA: TGTGCCAGCAGCCTCTCGGGACAGGGGGGGGACGAGCAGTACTTC

clone size: -
V gene: TRBV30
D gene: -
J gene: TRBJ1-1
CDR3 protein: CAWSRTENTEAFF
CDR3 DNA: TGTGCCTGGAGTAGGACGGAGAACACTGAAGCTTTCTTT

clone size: -
V gene: TRBV7-9
D gene: TRBD2
J gene: TRBJ2-3
CDR3 protein: CASSSTGTSGGTDTQYF
CDR3 DNA: TGTGCCAGCAGCTCGACCGGGACTAGCGGGGGCACAGATACGCAGTATTTT

clone size: few
V gene: TRBV9
D gene: -
J gene: TRBJ2-3
CDR3 protein: CASSAAITDTQYF
CDR3 DNA: TGTGCCAGCAGCGCAGCGATCACAGATACGCAGTATTTT

clone size: -
V gene: TRBV13
D gene: -
J gene: TRBJ2-7
CDR3 protein: CASSLMGSPYEQYF
CDR3 DNA: TGTGCCAGCAGCTTAATGGGCAGCCCCTACGAGCAGTACTTC

clone size: -
V gene: TRBV10-3
D gene: -
J gene: TRBJ2-5
CDR3 protein: CAISLGDSASETQYF
CDR3 DNA: TGTGCCATCAGTTTGGGGGACTCGGCTTCTGAGACCCAGTACTTC

clone size: -
V gene: TRBV28
D gene: TRBD2
J gene: TRBJ2-1
CDR3 protein: CASSLLAGGYNEQFF
CDR3 DNA: TGTGCCAGCAGTTTACTAGCGGGAGGCTACAATGAGCAGTTCTTC

clone size: -
V gene: TRBV7-9
D gene: -
J gene: TRBJ2-3
CDR3 protein: CASREGEDTQYF
CDR3 DNA: TGTGCCAGCAGGGAGGGAGAAGATACGCAGTATTTT

clone size: -
V gene: TRBV6-5
D gene: -
J gene: TRBJ2-1
CDR3 protein: CASSPDSYNEQFF
CDR3 DNA: TGTGCCAGCAGCCCAGACAGTTACAATGAGCAGTTCTTC

clone size: once
V gene: TRBV30
D gene: -
J gene: TRBJ2-4
CDR3 protein: CAWSEAKNIQYF
CDR3 DNA: TGTGCCTGGAGTGAGGCCAAAAACATTCAGTACTTC

clone size: -
V gene: TRBV2
D gene: -
J gene: TRBJ1-5
CDR3 protein: CASSEELSNQPQHF
CDR3 DNA: TGTGCCAGCAGTGAAGAACTGAGCAATCAGCCCCAGCATTTT

clone size: -
V gene: TRBV27
D gene: TRBD1
J gene: TRBJ2-5
CDR3 protein: CASSRPGQEQETQYF
CDR3 DNA: TGTGCCAGCAGTCGACCGGGACAGGAACAAGAGACCCAGTACTTC

clone size: -
V gene: TRBV5-4
D gene: TRBD2
J gene: TRBJ2-1
CDR3 protein: CASSLVAGSYNEQFF
CDR3 DNA: TGTGCCAGCAGCTTGGTAGCGGGGAGCTACAATGAGCAGTTCTTC

clone size: -
V gene: TRBV7-6
D gene: -
J gene: TRBJ2-7
CDR3 protein: CASSLDRTSYEQYF
CDR3 DNA: TGTGCCAGCAGCTTAGACCGGACCTCCTACGAGCAGTACTTC

clone size: -
V gene: TRBV6-5
D gene: -
J gene: TRBJ1-5
CDR3 protein: CASRRNQPQHF
CDR3 DNA: TGTGCCAGCAGAAGAAATCAGCCCCAGCATTTT